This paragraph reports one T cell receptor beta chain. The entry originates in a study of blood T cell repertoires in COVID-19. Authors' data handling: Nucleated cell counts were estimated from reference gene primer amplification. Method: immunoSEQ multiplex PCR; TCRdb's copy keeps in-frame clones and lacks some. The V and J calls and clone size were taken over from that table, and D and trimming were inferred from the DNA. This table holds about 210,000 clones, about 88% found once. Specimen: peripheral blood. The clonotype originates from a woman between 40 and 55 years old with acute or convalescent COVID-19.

CDR3 residues: CASSLGQESYNSPLHF. The CDR3 DNA sequence: TGTGCCAGCAGCCTGGGGCAGGAGTCCTATAATTCACCCCTCCACTTT. The chain employs TRBV21-1 and TRBJ1-6; the D call in the table, TRBD1, was not verified against the DNA. TRBV21-1 is designated a pseudogene. The CDR3 consists of 16 residues.